The rows below give T cell receptor beta chains drawn from one sample of a study of CD8+ T cells in alopecia areata. Sequencing used immunoSEQ multiplex PCR; TCRdb keeps in-frame clones, though not all of them. The sample holds under 350,000 clones; roughly 64% are singletons and the top ten take about 1.8%. This specimen was CD4+ T cells sorted from blood, taken at week 24, from a patient treated with tofacitinib. These receptor sequences come from a human donor with alopecia areata. Each CDR3 is given with its conserved first and last residue. Fields, in order: V gene, clone size, CDR3 length, D gene, J gene, CDR3 protein, CDR3 DNA. D genes are given only for firm matches. Size values are once, few and many counts, or a class for expanded clones, and some rows have none.

V gene: TRBV2; clone size: .; CDR3 length: 15; D gene: TRBD2; J gene: TRBJ2-3; CDR3 protein: CASAVGTSGADTQYF; CDR3 DNA: TGTGCCAGCGCAGTAGGGACTAGCGGGGCAGATACGCAGTATTTT
V gene: TRBV7-9; clone size: .; CDR3 length: 14; D gene: .; J gene: TRBJ2-7; CDR3 protein: CASSYGAGGSPTDF; CDR3 DNA: TGTGCCAGCAGCTATGGGGCTGGGGGGAGCCCTACAGACTTC
V gene: TRBV11-1; clone size: few; CDR3 length: 15; D gene: TRBD2; J gene: TRBJ2-5; CDR3 protein: CASSLAGLAQETQYF; CDR3 DNA: TGTGCCAGCAGCTTGGCGGGACTAGCTCAAGAGACCCAGTACTTC
V gene: TRBV30; clone size: once; CDR3 length: 11; D gene: .; J gene: TRBJ1-1; CDR3 protein: CAWSGVTEAFF; CDR3 DNA: TGTGCCTGGAGCGGGGTCACTGAAGCTTTCTTT
V gene: TRBV5-4; clone size: few; CDR3 length: 16; D gene: TRBD2; J gene: TRBJ2-3; CDR3 protein: CASSLARGGGTDTQYF; CDR3 DNA: TGTGCCAGCAGCTTGGCGCGGGGGGGCGGCACAGATACGCAGTATTTT
V gene: TRBV7-8; clone size: .; CDR3 length: 16; D gene: TRBD1; J gene: TRBJ1-2; CDR3 protein: CASSFLGQGMLYGYTF; CDR3 DNA: TGTGCCAGCAGCTTTTTGGGACAGGGAATGTTGTATGGCTACACCTTC
V gene: TRBV7-9; clone size: .; CDR3 length: 15; D gene: TRBD1; J gene: TRBJ1-2; CDR3 protein: CASSLAYQGVNDYTF; CDR3 DNA: TGTGCCAGCAGCTTAGCCTACCAGGGGGTGAATGACTACACCTTC
V gene: TRBV2; clone size: .; CDR3 length: 14; D gene: .; J gene: TRBJ2-1; CDR3 protein: CASSLTPGWGEQFF; CDR3 DNA: TGTGCCAGCAGCTTGACCCCCGGCTGGGGTGAGCAGTTCTTC
V gene: TRBV11-2; clone size: .; CDR3 length: 17; D gene: .; J gene: TRBJ2-3; CDR3 protein: CASSLYGTLTLGDTQYF; CDR3 DNA: TGTGCCAGCAGCTTATACGGGACTCTCACCCTCGGCGATACGCAGTATTTT
V gene: TRBV28; clone size: few; CDR3 length: 16; D gene: TRBD2; J gene: TRBJ2-2; CDR3 protein: CASKLNGGGNTGELFF; CDR3 DNA: TGTGCCAGCAAATTAAACGGCGGGGGGAACACCGGGGAGCTGTTTTTT
V gene: TRBV4-1; clone size: many; CDR3 length: 20; D gene: TRBD1; J gene: TRBJ2-2; CDR3 protein: CASSQDVGDRAKRNTGELFF; CDR3 DNA: TGCGCCAGCAGCCAAGATGTGGGAGACAGGGCGAAGAGGAACACCGGGGAGCTGTTTTTT
V gene: TRBV5-1; clone size: few; CDR3 length: 17; D gene: TRBD2; J gene: TRBJ2-3; CDR3 protein: CASSLYATSGAKDTQYF; CDR3 DNA: TGCGCCAGCAGCTTGTACGCGACTAGCGGGGCGAAAGATACGCAGTATTTT
V gene: TRBV5-1; clone size: .; CDR3 length: 12; D gene: .; J gene: TRBJ2-5; CDR3 protein: CASSPGRGTQYF; CDR3 DNA: TGCGCCAGCAGCCCGGGTCGGGGGACCCAGTACTTC
V gene: TRBV5-1; clone size: .; CDR3 length: 15; D gene: .; J gene: TRBJ1-6; CDR3 protein: CASSLATTQYSPLHF; CDR3 DNA: TGCGCCAGCAGCTTGGCAACGACACAATATTCACCCCTCCACTTT
V gene: TRBV9; clone size: .; CDR3 length: 15; D gene: TRBD1; J gene: TRBJ2-1; CDR3 protein: CASSADRDRGNEQFF; CDR3 DNA: TGTGCCAGCAGCGCCGACCGGGACAGGGGAAATGAGCAGTTCTTC
V gene: TRBV13; clone size: once; CDR3 length: 16; D gene: .; J gene: TRBJ1-5; CDR3 protein: CASSSRTVWGNQPQHF; CDR3 DNA: TGTGCCAGCAGCTCCCGGACAGTGTGGGGCAATCAGCCCCAGCATTTT
V gene: TRBV25-1; clone size: .; CDR3 length: 12; D gene: .; J gene: TRBJ1-1; CDR3 protein: CASSDAIPRAFF; CDR3 DNA: TGTGCCAGCAGTGATGCGATACCTCGAGCTTTCTTT
V gene: TRBV27; clone size: .; CDR3 length: 16; D gene: .; J gene: TRBJ1-6; CDR3 protein: CASSYSLQAGNSPLHF; CDR3 DNA: TGTGCCAGCAGTTACAGCTTACAGGCGGGAAATTCACCCCTCCACTTT
V gene: TRBV29-1; clone size: .; CDR3 length: 13; D gene: .; J gene: TRBJ2-2; CDR3 protein: CSVYQGNTGELFF; CDR3 DNA: TGCAGCGTGTATCAGGGGAACACCGGGGAGCTGTTTTTT
V gene: TRBV7-9; clone size: .; CDR3 length: 14; D gene: .; J gene: TRBJ1-5; CDR3 protein: CASSLAPGERNQHF; CDR3 DNA: TGTGCCAGCAGCTTAGCACCGGGGGAGAGGAACCAGCATTTT
V gene: TRBV5-6; clone size: .; CDR3 length: 14; D gene: .; J gene: TRBJ1-5; CDR3 protein: CASSLAQLNQPQHF; CDR3 DNA: TGTGCCAGCAGCTTGGCTCAGCTCAATCAGCCCCAGCATTTT
V gene: TRBV5-4; clone size: few; CDR3 length: 14; D gene: .; J gene: TRBJ1-1; CDR3 protein: CASSLEVQGTEAFF; CDR3 DNA: TGTGCCAGCAGCTTGGAAGTACAGGGCACTGAAGCTTTCTTT
V gene: TRBV2; clone size: .; CDR3 length: 14; D gene: TRBD1; J gene: TRBJ1-1; CDR3 protein: CASRRQGQHTEAFF; CDR3 DNA: TGTGCCAGCAGAAGACAGGGACAACACACTGAAGCTTTCTTT
V gene: TRBV5-1; clone size: .; CDR3 length: 13; D gene: .; J gene: TRBJ1-1; CDR3 protein: CASRQTDNTEAFF; CDR3 DNA: TGCGCCAGCAGACAAACAGACAACACTGAAGCTTTCTTT